This entry is about one T cell receptor beta chain. Using its own MiXCR run on the 5' RACE reads, TCRdb lists one record per CDR3 protein. Among 350,000 to 450,000 distinct CDR3 sequences listed, 28% were seen once. This sample is drawn from a study of identical twins' blood T cells. Reared together, all three twin pairs probably met the same infectious agents and vaccines. The CDR3 sequence is 14 residues long. Trimming pared 0 bases from V and 7 bases from J, leaving 13 bases between. Germline-derived CDR1 and CDR2 are DFQATT and SNEGSKA (reference sequence). This TCR was recovered from a woman between 18 and 49 years old in good health. Sequenced input: PBMCs. This rearrangement joins TRBV20-1 to TRBJ2-1, with D tentatively TRBD1 (5 bases). CDR3 sequence (DNA): TGCAGTGCTAGAGACAGGGAAGAATATAATGAGCAGTTCTTC. As protein: CSARDREEYNEQFF.